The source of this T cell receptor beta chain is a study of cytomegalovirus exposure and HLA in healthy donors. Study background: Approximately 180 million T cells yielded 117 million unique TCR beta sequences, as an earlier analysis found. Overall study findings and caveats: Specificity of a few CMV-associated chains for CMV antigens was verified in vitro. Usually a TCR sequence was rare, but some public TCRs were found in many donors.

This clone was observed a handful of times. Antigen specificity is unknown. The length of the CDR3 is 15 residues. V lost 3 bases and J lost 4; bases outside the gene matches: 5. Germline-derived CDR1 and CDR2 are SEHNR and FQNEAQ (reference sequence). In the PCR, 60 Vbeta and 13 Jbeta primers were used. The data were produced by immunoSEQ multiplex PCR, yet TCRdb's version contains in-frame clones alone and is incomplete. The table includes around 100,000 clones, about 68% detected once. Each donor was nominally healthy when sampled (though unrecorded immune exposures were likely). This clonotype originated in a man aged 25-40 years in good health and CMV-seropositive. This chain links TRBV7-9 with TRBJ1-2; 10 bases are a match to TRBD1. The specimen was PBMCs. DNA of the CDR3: TGTGCCAGCAGCTTCGACAGGGGGCGACTCTATGGCTACACCTTC. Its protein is CASSFDRGRLYGYTF.